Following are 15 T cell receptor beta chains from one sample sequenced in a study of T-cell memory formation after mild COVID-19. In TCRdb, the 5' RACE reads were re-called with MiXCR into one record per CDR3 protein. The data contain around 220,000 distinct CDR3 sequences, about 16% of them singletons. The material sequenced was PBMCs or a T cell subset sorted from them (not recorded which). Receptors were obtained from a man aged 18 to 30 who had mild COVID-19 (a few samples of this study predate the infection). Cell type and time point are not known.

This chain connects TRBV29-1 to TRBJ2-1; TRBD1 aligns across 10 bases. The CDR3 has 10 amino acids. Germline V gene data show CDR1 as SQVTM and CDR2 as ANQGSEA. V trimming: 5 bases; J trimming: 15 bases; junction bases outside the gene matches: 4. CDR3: CSVSRDRGFF. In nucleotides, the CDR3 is TGCAGCGTTTCCCGGGACAGGGGGTTCTTC.

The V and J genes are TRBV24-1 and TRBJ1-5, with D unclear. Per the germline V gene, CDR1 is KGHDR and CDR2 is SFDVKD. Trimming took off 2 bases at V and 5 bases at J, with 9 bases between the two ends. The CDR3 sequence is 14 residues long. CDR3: CATSDSGTDQPQHF. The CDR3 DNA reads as TGTGCCACCAGTGATTCTGGCACCGATCAGCCCCAGCATTTT.

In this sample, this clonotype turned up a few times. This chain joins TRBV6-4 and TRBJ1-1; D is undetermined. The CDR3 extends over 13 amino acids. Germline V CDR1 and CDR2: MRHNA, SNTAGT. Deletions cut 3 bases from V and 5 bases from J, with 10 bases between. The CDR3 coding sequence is TGTGCCAGCAGTGAGACGCGGGGAACTGAAGCTTTCTTT. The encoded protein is CASSETRGTEAFF.

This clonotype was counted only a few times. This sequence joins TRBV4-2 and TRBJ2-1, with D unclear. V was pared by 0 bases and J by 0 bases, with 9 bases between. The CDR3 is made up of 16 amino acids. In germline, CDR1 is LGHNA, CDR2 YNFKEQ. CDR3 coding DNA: TGTGCCAGCAGCCAAGACGTTCATAGCTCCTACAATGAGCAGTTCTTC. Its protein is CASSQDVHSSYNEQFF.

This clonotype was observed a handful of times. Written as DNA, the CDR3 is TGTGCCAGCAGCCAACGGACAGGGACGAACACCGGGGAGCTGTTTTTT. Encoded protein: CASSQRTGTNTGELFF. The chain carries TRBV3-1 and TRBJ2-2; 8 nucleotides match TRBD1. CDR1 is LGHDT, CDR2 YNNKEL, per germline (reference sequence). The V segment lost 2 bases and the J segment 0 bases; nucleotides outside the gene matches: 2. The CDR3 spans 16 residues.

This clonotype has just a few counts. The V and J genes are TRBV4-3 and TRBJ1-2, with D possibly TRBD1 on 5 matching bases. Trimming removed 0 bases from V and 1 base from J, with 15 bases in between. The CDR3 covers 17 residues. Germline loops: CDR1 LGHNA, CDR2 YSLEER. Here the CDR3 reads CASSQDVGTRVNYGYTF. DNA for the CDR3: TGCGCCAGCAGCCAAGATGTGGGGACCCGTGTTAACTATGGCTACACCTTC.

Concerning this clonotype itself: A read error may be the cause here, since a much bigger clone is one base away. The CDR3 region has the DNA TGTGCCAGCAGCTTAATGGGGAACTATGGCTACACCTTC. Translation: CASSLMGNYGYTF. The genes are TRBV7-2 and TRBJ1-2; D uncertain. V was cut by 2 bases and J by 2 bases, with 6 bases left in between. Germline CDR1 reads SGHTA; CDR2 reads FQGNSA. CDR3 length: 13 residues.

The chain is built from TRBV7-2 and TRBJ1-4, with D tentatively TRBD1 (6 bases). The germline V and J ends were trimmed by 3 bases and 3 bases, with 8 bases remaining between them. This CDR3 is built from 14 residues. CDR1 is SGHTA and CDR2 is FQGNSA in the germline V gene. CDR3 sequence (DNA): TGTGCCAGCAGCTTCACAGGGTCTAATGAAAAACTGTTTTTT. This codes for CASSFTGSNEKLFF.

The CDR3 here is CASSTMVNSNQPQHF. DNA for the CDR3: TGTGCCAGCAGTACTATGGTGAATAGCAATCAGCCCCAGCATTTT. The chain carries TRBV27 and TRBJ1-5; D remains ambiguous. This CDR3 region has 15 residues. The V end was cut by 5 bases, the J end by 0 bases, with 11 bases between. CDR1 is MNHEY, CDR2 SMNVEV, per germline (reference sequence).

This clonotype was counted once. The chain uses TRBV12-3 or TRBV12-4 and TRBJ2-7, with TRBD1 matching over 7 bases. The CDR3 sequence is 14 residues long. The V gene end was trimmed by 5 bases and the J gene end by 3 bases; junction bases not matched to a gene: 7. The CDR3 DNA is TGTGCCAGCAGTCCGACAGGGTTTGGCTACGAGCAGTACTTC. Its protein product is CASSPTGFGYEQYF.

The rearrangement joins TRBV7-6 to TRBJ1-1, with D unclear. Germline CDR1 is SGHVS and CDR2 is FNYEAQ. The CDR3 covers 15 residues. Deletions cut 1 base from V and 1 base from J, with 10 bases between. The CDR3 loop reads CASSLEPLGNTEAFF. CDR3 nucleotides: TGTGCCAGCAGCTTAGAACCCCTTGGGAACACTGAAGCTTTCTTT.

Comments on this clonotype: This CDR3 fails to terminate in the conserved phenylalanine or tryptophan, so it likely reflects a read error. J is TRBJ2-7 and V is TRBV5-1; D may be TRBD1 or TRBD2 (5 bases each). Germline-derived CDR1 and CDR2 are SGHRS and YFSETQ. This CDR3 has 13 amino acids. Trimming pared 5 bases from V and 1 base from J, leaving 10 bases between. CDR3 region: CASRRGDSYEQYL. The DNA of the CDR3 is TGCGCCAGCAGAAGAGGGGATTCCTACGAGCAGTACCTC.

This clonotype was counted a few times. In DNA form, the CDR3 reads TGTGCCAGCAGATCAACTCCTTCCCCCTCGGGAGATACGCAGTATTTT. It is translated as CASRSTPSPSGDTQYF. The genes are TRBV5-5 and TRBJ2-3; D gene ambiguous. Germline CDR1 is SGHKS and CDR2 is YYEKEE (reference sequence). The CDR3 runs 16 residues. Trimming took off 5 bases at V and 5 bases at J, with 21 bases between the two ends.

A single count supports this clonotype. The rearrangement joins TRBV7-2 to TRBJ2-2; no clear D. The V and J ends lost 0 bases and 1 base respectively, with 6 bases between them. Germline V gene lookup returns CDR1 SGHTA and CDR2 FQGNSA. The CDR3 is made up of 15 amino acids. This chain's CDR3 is CASSLAPVNTGELFF. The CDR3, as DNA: TGTGCCAGCAGCTTAGCTCCGGTGAACACCGGGGAGCTGTTTTTT. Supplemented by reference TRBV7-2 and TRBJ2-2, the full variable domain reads GAGVSQSPSNKVTEKGKDVELRCDPISGHTALYWYRQSLGQGLEFLIYFQGNSAPDKSGLPSDRFSAERTGGSVSTLTIQRTQQEDSAVYLCASSLAPVNTGELFFGEGSRLTVL.

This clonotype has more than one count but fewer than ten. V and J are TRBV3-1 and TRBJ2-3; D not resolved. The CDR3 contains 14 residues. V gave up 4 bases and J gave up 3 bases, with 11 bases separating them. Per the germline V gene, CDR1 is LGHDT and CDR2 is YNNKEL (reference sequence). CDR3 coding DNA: TGTGCCAGCAGCCCCCCCGGGCGGACAGATACGCAGTATTTT. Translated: CASSPPGRTDTQYF.